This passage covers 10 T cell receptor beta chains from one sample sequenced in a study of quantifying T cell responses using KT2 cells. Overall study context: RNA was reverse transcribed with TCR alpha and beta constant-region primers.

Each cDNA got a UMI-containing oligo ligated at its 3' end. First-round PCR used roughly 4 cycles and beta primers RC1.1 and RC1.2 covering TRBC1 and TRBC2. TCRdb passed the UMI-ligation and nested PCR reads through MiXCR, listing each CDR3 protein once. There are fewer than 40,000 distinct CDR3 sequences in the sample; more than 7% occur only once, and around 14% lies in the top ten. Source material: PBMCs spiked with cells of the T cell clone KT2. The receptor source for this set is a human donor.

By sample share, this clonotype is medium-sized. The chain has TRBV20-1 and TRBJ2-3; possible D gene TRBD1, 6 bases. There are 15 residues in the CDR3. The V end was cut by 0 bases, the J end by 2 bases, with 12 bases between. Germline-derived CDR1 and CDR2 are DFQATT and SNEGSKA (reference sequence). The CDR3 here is CSARDPRGPTDTQYF. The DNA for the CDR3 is TGCAGTGCTAGAGATCCCAGGGGTCCCACAGATACGCAGTATTTT.

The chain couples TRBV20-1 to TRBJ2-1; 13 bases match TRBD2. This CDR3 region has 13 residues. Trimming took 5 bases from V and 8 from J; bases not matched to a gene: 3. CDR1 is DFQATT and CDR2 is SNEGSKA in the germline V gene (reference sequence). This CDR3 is CSAPLAGGDEQFF. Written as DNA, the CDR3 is TGCAGTGCTCCACTAGCGGGAGGGGATGAGCAGTTCTTC.

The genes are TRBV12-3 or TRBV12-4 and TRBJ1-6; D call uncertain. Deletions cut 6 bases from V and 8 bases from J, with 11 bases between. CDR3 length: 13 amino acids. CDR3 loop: CASRAQSYSPLHF. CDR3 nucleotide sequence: TGTGCCAGCAGGGCGCAGAGTTATTCACCCCTCCACTTT.

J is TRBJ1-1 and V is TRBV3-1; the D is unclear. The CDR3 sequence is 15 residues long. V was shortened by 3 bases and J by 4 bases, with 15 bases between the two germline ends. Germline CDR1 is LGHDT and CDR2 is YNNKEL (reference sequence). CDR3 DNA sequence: TGTGCCAGCAGCCAGGCACAGCGGCGGTCCACTGAAGCTTTCTTT. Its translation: CASSQAQRRSTEAFF.

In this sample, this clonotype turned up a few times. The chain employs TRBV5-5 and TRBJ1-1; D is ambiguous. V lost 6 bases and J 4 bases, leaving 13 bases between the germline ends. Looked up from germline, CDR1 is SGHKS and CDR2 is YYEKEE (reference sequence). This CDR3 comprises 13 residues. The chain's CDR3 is CASTLIEGTEAFF. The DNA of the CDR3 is TGTGCCAGCACCTTAATTGAGGGCACTGAAGCTTTCTTT.

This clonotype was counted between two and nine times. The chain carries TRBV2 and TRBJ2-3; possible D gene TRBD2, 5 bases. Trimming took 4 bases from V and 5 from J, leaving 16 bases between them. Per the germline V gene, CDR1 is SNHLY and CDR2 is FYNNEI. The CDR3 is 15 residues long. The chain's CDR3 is CASSVLGPDEDTQYF. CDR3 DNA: TGTGCCAGCAGTGTACTAGGCCCAGATGAAGATACGCAGTATTTT.

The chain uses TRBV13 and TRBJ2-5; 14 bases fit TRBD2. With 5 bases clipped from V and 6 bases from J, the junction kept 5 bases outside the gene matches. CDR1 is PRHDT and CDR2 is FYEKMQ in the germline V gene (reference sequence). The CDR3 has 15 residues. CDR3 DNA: TGTGCCAGCAGCCTGGGACTAGCGGGAGAGAAGACCCAGTACTTC. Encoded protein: CASSLGLAGEKTQYF.

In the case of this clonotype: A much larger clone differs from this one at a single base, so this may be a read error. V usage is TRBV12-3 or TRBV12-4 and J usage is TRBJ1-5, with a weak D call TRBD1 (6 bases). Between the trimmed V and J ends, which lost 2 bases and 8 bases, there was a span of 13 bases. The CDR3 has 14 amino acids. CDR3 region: CASSLHREGKPQHF. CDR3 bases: TGTGCCAGCAGTTTACACAGGGAGGGGAAGCCCCAGCATTTT.

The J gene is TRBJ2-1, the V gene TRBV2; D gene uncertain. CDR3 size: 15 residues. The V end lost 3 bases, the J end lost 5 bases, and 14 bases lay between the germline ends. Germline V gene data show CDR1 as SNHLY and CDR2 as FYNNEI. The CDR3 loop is CASSDDGRSNNEQFF. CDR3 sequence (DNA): TGTGCCAGCAGTGATGATGGCAGATCAAACAATGAGCAGTTCTTC.

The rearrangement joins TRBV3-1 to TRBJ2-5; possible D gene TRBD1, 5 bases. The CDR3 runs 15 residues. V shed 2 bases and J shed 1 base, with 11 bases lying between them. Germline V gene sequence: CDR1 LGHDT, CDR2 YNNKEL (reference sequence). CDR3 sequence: CASSQHLGPQETQYF. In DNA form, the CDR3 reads TGTGCCAGCAGCCAACATCTGGGGCCCCAAGAGACCCAGTACTTC.